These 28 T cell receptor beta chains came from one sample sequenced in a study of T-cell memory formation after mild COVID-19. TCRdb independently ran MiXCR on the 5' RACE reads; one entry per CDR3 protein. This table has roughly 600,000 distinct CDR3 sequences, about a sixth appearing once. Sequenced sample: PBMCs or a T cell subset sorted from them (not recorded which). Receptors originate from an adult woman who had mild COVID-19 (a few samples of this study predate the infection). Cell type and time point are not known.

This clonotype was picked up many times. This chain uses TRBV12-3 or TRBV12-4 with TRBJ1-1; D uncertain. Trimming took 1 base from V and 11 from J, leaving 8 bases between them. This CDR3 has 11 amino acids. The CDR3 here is CASSLGQEAFF. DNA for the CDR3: TGTGCCAGCAGTTTAGGCCAAGAGGCTTTCTTT.

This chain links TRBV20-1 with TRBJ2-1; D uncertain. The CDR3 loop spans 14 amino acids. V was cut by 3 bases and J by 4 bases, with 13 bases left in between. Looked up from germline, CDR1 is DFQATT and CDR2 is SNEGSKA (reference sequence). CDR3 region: CSARPRAHYNEQFF. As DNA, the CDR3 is TGCAGTGCTAGGCCAAGGGCCCATTACAATGAGCAGTTCTTC.

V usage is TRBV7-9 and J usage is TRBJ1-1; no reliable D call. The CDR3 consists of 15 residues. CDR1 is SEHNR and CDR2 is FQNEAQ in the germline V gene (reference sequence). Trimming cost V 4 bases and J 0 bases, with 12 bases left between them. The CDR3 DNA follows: TGTGCCAGCAGCTCTGGCCGGGCTATGAACACTGAAGCTTTCTTT. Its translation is CASSSGRAMNTEAFF.

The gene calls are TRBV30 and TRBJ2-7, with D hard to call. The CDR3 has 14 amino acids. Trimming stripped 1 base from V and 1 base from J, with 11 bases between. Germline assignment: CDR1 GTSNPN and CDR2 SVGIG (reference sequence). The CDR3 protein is CAWSDPGGSYEQYF. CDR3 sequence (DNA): TGTGCCTGGAGTGACCCAGGTGGGTCCTACGAGCAGTACTTC.

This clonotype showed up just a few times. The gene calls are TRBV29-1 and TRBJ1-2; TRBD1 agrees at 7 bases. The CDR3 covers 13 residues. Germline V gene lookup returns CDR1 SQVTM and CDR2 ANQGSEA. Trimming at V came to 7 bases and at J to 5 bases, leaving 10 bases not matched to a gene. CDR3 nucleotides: TGCAGCGCTGGGGACAGTGTGCGATATGGCTACACCTTC. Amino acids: CSAGDSVRYGYTF.

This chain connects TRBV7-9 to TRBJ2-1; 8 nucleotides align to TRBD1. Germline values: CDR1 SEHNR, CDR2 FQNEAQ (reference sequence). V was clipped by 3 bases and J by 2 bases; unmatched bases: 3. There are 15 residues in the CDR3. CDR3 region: CASSFQGAPYNEQFF. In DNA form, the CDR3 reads TGTGCCAGCAGCTTTCAGGGGGCCCCCTACAATGAGCAGTTCTTC.

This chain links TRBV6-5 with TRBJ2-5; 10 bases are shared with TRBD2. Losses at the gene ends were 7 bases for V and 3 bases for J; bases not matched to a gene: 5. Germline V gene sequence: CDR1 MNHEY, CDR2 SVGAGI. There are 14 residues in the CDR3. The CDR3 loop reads CASNQRGGEETQYF. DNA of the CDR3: TGTGCCAGCAACCAGCGGGGGGGCGAAGAGACCCAGTACTTC.

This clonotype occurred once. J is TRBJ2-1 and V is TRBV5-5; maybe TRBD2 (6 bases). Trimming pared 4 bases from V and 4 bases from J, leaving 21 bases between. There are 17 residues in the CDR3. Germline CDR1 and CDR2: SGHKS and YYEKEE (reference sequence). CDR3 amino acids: CASSPQPGGAPYNEQFF. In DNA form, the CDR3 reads TGTGCCAGCAGCCCCCAGCCCGGCGGGGCACCTTACAATGAGCAGTTCTTC.

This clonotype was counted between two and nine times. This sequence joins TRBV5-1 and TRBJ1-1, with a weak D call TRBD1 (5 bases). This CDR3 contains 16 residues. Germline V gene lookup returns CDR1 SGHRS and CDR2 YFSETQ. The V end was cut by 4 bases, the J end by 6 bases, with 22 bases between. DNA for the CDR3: TGCGCCAGCAGCCTGACAGCTTGGGCGGGGCGTTCTGAAGCTTTCTTT. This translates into CASSLTAWAGRSEAFF. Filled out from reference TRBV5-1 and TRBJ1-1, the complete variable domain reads KAGVTQTPRYLIKTRGQQVTLSCSPISGHRSVSWYQQTPGQGLQFLFEYFSETQRNKGNFPGRFSGRQFSNSRSEMNVSTLELGDSALYLCASSLTAWAGRSEAFFGQGTRLTVV.

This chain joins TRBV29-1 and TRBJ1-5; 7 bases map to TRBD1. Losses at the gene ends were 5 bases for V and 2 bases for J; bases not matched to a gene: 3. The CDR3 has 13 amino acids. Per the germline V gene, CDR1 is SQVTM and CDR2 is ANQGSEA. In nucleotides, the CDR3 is TGCAGCGTTCAAACAGGGGGCAATCAGCCCCAGCATTTT. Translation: CSVQTGGNQPQHF.

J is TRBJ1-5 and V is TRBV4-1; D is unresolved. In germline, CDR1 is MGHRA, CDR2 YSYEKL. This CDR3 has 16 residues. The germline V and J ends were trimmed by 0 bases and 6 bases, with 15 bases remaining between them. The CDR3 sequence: CASSQEAVGAGQPQHF. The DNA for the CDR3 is TGCGCCAGCAGCCAAGAAGCAGTAGGCGCCGGTCAGCCCCAGCATTTT.

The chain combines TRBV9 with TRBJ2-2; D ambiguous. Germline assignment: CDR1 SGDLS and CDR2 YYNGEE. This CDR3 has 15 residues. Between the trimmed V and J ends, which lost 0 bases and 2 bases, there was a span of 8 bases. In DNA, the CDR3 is TGTGCCAGCAGCGTAGTGGCAGATAACACCGGGGAGCTGTTTTTT. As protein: CASSVVADNTGELFF.

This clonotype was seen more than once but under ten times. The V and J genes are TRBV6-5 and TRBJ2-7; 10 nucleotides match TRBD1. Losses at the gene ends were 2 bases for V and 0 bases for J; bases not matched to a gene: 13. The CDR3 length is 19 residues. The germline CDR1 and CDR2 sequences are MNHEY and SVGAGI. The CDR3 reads CASSYTWGDRGRSSYEQYF. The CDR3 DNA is TGTGCCAGCAGTTACACCTGGGGGGACAGGGGACGGAGCTCCTACGAGCAGTACTTC.

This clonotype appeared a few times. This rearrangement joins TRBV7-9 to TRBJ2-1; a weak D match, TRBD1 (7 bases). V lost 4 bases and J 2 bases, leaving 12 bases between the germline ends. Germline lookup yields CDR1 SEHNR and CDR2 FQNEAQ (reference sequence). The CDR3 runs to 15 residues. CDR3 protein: CASSSRGEAYNEQFF. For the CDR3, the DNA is TGTGCCAGCAGCTCCAGGGGGGAAGCCTACAATGAGCAGTTCTTC. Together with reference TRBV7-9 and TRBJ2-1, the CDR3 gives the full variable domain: DTGVSQNPRHKITKRGQNVTFRCDPISEHNRLYWYRQTLGQGPEFLTYFQNEAQLEKSRLLSDRFSAERPKGSFSTLEIQRTEQGDSAMYLCASSSRGEAYNEQFFGPGTRLTVL.

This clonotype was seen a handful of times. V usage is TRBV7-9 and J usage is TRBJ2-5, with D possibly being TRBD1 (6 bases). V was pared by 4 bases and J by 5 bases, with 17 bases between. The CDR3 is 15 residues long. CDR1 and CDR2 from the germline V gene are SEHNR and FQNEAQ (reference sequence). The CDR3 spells CASSSARQERETQYF. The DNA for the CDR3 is TGTGCCAGCAGCTCGGCCCGACAGGAGCGGGAGACCCAGTACTTC.

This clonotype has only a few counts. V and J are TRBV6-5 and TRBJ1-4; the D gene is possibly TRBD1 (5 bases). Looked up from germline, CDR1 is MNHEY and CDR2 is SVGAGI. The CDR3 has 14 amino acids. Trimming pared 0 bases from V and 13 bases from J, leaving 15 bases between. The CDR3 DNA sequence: TGTGCCAGCAGTTACTCGAAGGGCAGGGATCGACTGTTTTTT. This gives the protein CASSYSKGRDRLFF.

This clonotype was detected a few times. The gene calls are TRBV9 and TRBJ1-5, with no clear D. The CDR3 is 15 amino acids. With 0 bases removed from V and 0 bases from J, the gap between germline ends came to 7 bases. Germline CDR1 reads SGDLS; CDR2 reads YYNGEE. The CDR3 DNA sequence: TGTGCCAGCAGCGTAGGTATTTATAGCAATCAGCCCCAGCATTTT. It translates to CASSVGIYSNQPQHF.

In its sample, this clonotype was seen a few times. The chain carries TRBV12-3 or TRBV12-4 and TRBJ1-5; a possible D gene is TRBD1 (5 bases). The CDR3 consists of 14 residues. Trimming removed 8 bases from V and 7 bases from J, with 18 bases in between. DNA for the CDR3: TGTGCCAGCCGTCTCGGTGGGGGGAACCAGCCCCAGCATTTT. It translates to CASRLGGGNQPQHF.

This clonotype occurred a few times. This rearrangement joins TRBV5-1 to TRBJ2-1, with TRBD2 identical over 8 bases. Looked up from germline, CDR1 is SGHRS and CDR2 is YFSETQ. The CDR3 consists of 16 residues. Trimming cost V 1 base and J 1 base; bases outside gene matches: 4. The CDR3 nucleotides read TGCGCCAGCAGCTTGACGGGGGGGCCGTCCTACAATGAGCAGTTCTTC. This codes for CASSLTGGPSYNEQFF.

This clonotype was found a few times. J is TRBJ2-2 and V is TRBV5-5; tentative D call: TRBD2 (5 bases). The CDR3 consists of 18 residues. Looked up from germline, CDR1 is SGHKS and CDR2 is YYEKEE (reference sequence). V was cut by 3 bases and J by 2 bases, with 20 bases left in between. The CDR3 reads CASSSPWGGGRNTGELFF. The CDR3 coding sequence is TGTGCCAGCAGCTCCCCCTGGGGTGGCGGGCGTAACACCGGGGAGCTGTTTTTT.

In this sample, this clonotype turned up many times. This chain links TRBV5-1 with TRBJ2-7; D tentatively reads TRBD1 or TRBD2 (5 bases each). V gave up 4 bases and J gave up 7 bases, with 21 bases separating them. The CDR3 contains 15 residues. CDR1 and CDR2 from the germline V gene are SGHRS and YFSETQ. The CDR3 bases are TGCGCCAGCAGCCCCTCCTCCAGGGCCGAGGGAGAGCAGTACTTC. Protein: CASSPSSRAEGEQYF.

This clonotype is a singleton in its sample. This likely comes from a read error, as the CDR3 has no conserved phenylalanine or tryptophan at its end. The CDR3 reads CASGWDRDNEQFL. The DNA of the CDR3 is TGTGCTAGTGGCTGGGACAGGGACAATGAGCAGTTCCTC. The chain couples TRBV12-5 to TRBJ2-1; TRBD1 aligns across 9 bases. CDR3 size: 13 residues. Germline CDR1 and CDR2: LGHNT and FRNRAP. J lost 5 bases, V lost 6 bases, and 2 bases had no gene match.

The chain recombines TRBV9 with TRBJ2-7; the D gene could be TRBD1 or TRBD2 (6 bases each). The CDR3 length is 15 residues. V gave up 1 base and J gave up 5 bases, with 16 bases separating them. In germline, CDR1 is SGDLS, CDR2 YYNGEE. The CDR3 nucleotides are TGTGCCAGCAGCGTAACGGGGGCTTTGGGTCACGAGCAGTACTTC. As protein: CASSVTGALGHEQYF.

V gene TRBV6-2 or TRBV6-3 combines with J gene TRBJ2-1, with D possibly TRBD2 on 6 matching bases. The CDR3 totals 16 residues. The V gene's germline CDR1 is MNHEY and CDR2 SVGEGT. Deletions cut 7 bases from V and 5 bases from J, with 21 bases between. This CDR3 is CASNRVGGSPNNEQFF. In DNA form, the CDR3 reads TGTGCCAGCAATCGAGTCGGGGGTTCGCCTAACAATGAGCAGTTCTTC.

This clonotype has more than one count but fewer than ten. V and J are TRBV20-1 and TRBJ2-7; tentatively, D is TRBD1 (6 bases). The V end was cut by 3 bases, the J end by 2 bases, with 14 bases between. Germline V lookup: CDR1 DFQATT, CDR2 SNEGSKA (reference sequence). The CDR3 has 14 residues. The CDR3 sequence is CSASHRTVAYEQYF. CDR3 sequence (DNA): TGCAGTGCTAGTCACCGGACAGTGGCCTACGAGCAGTACTTC.

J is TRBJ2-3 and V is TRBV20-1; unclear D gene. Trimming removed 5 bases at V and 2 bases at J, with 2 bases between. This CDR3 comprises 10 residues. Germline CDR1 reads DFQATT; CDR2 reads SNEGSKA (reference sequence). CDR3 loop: CSAYTDTQYF. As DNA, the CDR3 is TGCAGTGCTTACACAGATACGCAGTATTTT.

This chain's CDR3 is CASSHGDGVNQPQHF. CDR3 sequence (DNA): TGTGCCAGCAGCCACGGGGACGGAGTAAATCAGCCCCAGCATTTT. The chain joins TRBV7-9 to TRBJ1-5; maybe TRBD1 (5 bases). The CDR3 consists of 15 residues. V shed 5 bases and J shed 4 bases, with 15 bases lying between them. Germline CDR1 SEHNR, CDR2 FQNEAQ (reference sequence).

The CDR3 protein is CASSLAGLEGYTF. Here the CDR3 DNA reads TGTGCCAGCAGCTTAGCGGGGTTGGAGGGCTACACCTTC. The rearrangement uses TRBV7-9 and TRBJ1-2, with D unclear. There are 13 residues in the CDR3. The V end lost 0 bases, the J end lost 8 bases, and 10 bases lay between the germline ends. The germline V gene has CDR1 SEHNR and CDR2 FQNEAQ (reference sequence).